The T cell receptor (beta chain) described here comes from a study of blood T cell repertoires in COVID-19 (dated by TCRdb to about 2020). In the study overall: Collaborator samples came from the United States, Italy and Spain and covered acute and convalescent phases of COVID-19. The repertoires were released in a freely available public database meant as a resource for research on the immune response to SARS-CoV-2. The dataset comprised deeply sampled blood TCRbeta repertoires from subjects exposed to, actively infected with, or recovered from COVID-19. The samples were drawn from two sources: the first 160 participants of the ongoing ImmuneRACE study, and fewer than 1,500 subjects contributed by 6 global collaborators. The sample metadata nearly always contained a de-identified subject ID, COVID-19 status, age in years and sex. HLA class I and class II types, where available, came from metadata supplied by the sample provider rather than from assay-based typing. The prospective study material was composed of cDNA or gDNA derived from T cells, B-cell-depleted T cells, or PBMCs. What the research found in general, with its limitations: The quantity of clinical and demographic metadata differed by source and by participant and was supplied without curation.

For this clone: No cognate antigen has been identified for it. Qualities for individual bases were not recorded, and no much larger clone is one base off.

V loses 0 bases at its end and J loses 2 bases; junction bases beyond the gene matches: 1. CDR1 and CDR2, per the germline V gene, are SGHAT and FQNNGV. From the cysteine up to the phenylalanine, the CDR3 has a length of 15 residues. The retained sequence is limited to the CDR3, 45 bases, with the frame set at the first base. The immunoSEQ Assay, a bias-controlled multiplex PCR, was used to amplify TCRbeta CDR3 regions from genomic DNA. The authors' analysis ran thus. The number of nucleated cells in each sample was estimated from the amplification of reference gene primers within the assay. To quantify the absolute abundance of each unique TCRbeta CDR3 rearrangement, sequence reads were collapsed and filtered. For each sample, productive Simpson clonality was calculated as the square root of Simpson's diversity index across productive rearrangements. This immuneACCESS table, as held by TCRdb, lists in-frame sequences with V and J called but not all clones. Of the missing ones, under half trace to an unresolved V gene in checked studies; the others have no known cause. That table furnishes V, J and clone size, whereas the DNA furnished D and trimming. In all, the sample holds about 120,000 clones, and 80% to 90% of those were seen once. About 4.5% of the sample is in the top ten clones.

One collaborating source in Seattle enrolled patients while the patients were actively infected and followed the patients over time throughout the course of disease. Whole blood was collected in K2EDTA tubes by collaborating institutions according to the institutions' own protocols. Collaborator samples were shipped for TCRbeta analysis as frozen whole blood, isolated PBMCs, or DNA extracted from either sample type. This clonotype originated in a man in his 60s with COVID-19, enrolled during active disease. The sequencing input was peripheral blood. Recombination linked TRBV11-2 to TRBJ2-7; 10 bases in the middle match TRBD2. Here is the DNA: TGTGCCAGCAGCTTAGAGCTAGCGGGGGCCTACGAGCAGTACTTC. It translates as CASSLELAGAYEQYF.